This TCR beta chain came from a study of monozygotic twins with inflammatory bowel disease. TCRdb reprocessed the 5' RACE reads and keeps a single row for each CDR3 protein, giving no DNA. Its clone listing holds nearly 450,000 distinct CDR3 sequences. CDR1 and CDR2 from the germline V gene are SGHTA and FQGNSA. The CDR3 has 14 residues. The chain uses TRBV7-2 and TRBJ1-4; TCRdb's D gene call, TRBD1, goes unchecked for lack of DNA. The TCR comes from a human donor with ulcerative colitis or Crohn's disease, or a healthy co-twin of an affected twin (not recorded which). The sample consisted of blood. Here the CDR3 reads CASSLGGAGEKLFF.